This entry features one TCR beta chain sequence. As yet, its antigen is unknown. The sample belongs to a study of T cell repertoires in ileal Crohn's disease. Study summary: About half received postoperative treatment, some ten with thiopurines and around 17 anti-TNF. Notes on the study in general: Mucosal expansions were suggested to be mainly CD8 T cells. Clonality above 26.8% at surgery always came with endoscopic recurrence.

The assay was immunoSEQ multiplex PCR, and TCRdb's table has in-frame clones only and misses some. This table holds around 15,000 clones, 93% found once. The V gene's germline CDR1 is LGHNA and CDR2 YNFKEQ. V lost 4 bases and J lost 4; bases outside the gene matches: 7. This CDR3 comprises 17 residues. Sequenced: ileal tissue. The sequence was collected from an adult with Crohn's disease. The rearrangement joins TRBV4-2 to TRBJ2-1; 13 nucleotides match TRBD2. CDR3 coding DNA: TGTGCCAGCAGCCCGCAGACTAGCGGGGGGTATTACAATGAGCAGTTCTTC. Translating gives CASSPQTSGGYYNEQFF.